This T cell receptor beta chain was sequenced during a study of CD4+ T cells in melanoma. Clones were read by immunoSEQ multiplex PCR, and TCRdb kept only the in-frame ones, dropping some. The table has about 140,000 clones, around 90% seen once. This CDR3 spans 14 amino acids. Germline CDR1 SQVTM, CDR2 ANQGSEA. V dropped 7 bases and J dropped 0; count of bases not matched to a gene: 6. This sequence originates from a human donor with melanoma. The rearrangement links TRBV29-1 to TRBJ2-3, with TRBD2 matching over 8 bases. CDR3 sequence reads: CSDSTSASTDTQYF. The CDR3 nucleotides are TGCAGCGACTCGACTAGCGCGAGCACAGATACGCAGTATTTT.